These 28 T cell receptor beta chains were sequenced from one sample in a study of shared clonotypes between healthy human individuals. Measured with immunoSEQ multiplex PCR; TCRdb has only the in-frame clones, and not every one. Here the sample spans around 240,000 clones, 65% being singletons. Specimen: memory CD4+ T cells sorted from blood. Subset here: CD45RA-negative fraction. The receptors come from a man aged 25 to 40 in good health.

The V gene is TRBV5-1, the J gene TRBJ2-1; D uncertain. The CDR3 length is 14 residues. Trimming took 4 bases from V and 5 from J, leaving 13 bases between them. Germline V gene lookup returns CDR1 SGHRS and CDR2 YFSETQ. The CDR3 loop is CASSQRLGNNEQFF. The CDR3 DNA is TGCGCCAGCAGCCAACGCTTGGGGAACAATGAGCAGTTCTTC.

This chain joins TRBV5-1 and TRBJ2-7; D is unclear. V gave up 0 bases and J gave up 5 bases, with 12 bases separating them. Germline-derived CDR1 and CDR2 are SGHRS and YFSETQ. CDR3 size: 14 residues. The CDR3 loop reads CASSLVLGSHEQYF. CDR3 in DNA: TGCGCCAGCAGCTTGGTGTTGGGGTCCCACGAGCAGTACTTC.

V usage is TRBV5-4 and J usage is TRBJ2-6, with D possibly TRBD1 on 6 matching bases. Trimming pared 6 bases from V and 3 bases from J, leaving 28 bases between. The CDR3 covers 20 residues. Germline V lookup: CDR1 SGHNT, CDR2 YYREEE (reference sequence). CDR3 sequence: CASIRDTPTQGTSGANVLTF. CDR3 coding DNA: TGTGCCAGCATCCGGGACACCCCAACACAGGGAACGAGTGGGGCCAACGTCCTGACTTTC.

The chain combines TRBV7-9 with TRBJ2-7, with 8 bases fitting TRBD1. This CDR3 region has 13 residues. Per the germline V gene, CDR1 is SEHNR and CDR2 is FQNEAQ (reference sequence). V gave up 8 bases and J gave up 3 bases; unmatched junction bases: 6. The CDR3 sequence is CASGGQGLYEQYF. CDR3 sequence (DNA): TGTGCCAGCGGTGGACAGGGTCTCTACGAGCAGTACTTC.

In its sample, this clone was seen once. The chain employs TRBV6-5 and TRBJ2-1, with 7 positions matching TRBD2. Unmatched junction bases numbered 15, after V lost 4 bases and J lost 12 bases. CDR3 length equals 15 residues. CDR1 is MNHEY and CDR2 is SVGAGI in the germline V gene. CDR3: CASSFPGRALMGQFF. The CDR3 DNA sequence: TGTGCCAGCAGTTTCCCGGGGAGGGCCCTCATGGGGCAGTTCTTC.

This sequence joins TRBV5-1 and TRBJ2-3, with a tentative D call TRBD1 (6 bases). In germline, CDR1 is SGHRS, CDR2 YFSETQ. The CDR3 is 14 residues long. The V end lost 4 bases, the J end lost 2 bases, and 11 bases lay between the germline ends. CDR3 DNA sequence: TGCGCCAGCAGCGCGGACAGAAACACAGATACGCAGTATTTT. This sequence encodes CASSADRNTDTQYF.

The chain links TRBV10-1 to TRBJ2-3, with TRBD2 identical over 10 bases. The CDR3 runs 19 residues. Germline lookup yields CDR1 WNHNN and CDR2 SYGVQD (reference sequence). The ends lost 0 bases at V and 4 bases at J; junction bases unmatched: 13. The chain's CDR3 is CASSESGSGRASGADTQYF. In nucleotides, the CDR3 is TGCGCCAGCAGTGAGTCTGGGAGCGGGAGGGCCTCGGGGGCAGATACGCAGTATTTT.

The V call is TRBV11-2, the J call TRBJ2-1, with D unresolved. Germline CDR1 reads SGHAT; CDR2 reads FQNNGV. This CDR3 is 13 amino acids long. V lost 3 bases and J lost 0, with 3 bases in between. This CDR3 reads CASSLDSYNEQFF. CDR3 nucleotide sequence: TGTGCCAGCAGCTTGGACTCCTACAATGAGCAGTTCTTC. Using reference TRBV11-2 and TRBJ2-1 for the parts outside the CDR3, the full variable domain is EAGVAQSPRYKIIEKRQSVAFWCNPISGHATLYWYQQILGQGPKLLIQFQNNGVVDDSQLPKDRFSAERLKGVDSTLKIQPAKLEDSAVYLCASSLDSYNEQFFGPGTRLTVL.

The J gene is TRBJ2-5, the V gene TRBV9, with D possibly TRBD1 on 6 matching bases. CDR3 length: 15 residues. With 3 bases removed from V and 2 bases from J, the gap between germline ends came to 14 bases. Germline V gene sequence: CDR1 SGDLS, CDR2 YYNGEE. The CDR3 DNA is TGTGCCAGCAGCGGCGGACAGAGAGAACAAGAGACCCAGTACTTC. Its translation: CASSGGQREQETQYF.

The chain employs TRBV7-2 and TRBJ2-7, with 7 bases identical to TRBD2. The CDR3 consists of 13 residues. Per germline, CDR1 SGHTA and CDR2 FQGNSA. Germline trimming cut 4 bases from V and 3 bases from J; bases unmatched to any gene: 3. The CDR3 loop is CASSWGGNYEQYF. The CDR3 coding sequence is TGTGCCAGCAGCTGGGGGGGTAACTACGAGCAGTACTTC.

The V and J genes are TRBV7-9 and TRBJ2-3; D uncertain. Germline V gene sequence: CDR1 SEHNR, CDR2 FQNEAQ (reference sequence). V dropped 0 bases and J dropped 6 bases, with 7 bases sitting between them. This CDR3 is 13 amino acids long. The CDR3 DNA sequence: TGTGCCAGCAGCTTAGCCGAGGTCGATACGCAGTATTTT. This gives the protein CASSLAEVDTQYF.

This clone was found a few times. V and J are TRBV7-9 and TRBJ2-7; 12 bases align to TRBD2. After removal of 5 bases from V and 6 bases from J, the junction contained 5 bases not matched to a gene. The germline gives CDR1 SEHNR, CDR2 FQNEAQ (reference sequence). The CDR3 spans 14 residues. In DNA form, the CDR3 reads TGTGCCAGCAGCGCTAGCGGGAGGGCCATCGAGCAGTACTTC. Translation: CASSASGRAIEQYF. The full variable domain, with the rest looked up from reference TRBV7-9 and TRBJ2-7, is DTGVSQNPRHKITKRGQNVTFRCDPISEHNRLYWYRQTLGQGPEFLTYFQNEAQLEKSRLLSDRFSAERPKGSFSTLEIQRTEQGDSAMYLCASSASGRAIEQYFGPGTRLTVT.

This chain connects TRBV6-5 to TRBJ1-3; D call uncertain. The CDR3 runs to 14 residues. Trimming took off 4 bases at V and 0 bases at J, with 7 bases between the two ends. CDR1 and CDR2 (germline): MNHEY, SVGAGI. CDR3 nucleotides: TGTGCCAGCAGTTCCCTGGGCTCTGGAAACACCATATATTTT. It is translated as CASSSLGSGNTIYF.

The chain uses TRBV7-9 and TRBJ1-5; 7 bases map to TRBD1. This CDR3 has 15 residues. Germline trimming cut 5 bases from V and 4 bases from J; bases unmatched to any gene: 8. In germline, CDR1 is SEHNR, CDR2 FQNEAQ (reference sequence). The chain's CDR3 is CASSLLGGQNQPQHF. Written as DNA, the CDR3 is TGTGCCAGCAGCCTACTGGGGGGACAGAATCAGCCCCAGCATTTT.

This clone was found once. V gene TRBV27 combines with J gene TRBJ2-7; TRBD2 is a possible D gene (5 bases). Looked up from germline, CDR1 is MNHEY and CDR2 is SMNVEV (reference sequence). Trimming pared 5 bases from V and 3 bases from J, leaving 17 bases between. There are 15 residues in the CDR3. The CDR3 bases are TGTGCCAGCAGTGGACGGGCTAGCTTTCACTACGAGCAGTACTTC. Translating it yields CASSGRASFHYEQYF.

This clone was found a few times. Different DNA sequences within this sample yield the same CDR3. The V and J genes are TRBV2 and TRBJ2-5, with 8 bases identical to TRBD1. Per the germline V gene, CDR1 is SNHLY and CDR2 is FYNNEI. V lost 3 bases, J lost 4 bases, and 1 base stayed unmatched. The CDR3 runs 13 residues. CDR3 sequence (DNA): TGTGCCAGCAGTGACAGGGGGCGAGAGACCCAGTACTTC. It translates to CASSDRGRETQYF.

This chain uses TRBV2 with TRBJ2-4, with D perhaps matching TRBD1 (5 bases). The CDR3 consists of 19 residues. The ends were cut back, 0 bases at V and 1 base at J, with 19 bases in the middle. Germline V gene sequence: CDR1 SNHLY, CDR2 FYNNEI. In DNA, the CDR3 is TGTGCCAGCAGTGAAGCTCTATTTTCAGGGCTCCAGGCCAAAAACATTCAGTACTTC. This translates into CASSEALFSGLQAKNIQYF.

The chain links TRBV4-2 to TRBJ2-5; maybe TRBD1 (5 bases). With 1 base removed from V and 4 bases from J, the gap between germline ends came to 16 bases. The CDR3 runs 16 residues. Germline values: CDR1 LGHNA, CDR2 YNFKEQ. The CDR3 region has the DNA TGTGCCAGCAGCCAAGGACAGCCGGAATTCGGAGAGACCCAGTACTTC. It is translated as CASSQGQPEFGETQYF.

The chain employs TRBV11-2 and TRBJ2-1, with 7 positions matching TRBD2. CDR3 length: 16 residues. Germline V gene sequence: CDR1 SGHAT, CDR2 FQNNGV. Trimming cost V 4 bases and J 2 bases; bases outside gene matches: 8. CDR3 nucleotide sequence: TGTGCCAGCAGCTCCCTGAGCGGGAATGCCTACAATGAGCAGTTCTTC. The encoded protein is CASSSLSGNAYNEQFF.

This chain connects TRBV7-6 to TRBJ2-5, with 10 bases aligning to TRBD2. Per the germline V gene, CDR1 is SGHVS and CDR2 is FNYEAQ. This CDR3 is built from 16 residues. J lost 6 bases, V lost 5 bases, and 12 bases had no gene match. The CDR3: CASSRTTSGTIQTQYF. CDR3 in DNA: TGTGCCAGCAGCCGAACAACTAGCGGGACGATCCAGACCCAGTACTTC.

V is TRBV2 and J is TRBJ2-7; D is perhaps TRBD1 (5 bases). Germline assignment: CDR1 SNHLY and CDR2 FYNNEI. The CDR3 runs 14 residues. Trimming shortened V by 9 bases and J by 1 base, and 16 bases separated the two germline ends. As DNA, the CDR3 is TGTGCCAGTTACAGGTCAGAGGCTTCCTACGAGCAGTACTTC. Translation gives CASYRSEASYEQYF.

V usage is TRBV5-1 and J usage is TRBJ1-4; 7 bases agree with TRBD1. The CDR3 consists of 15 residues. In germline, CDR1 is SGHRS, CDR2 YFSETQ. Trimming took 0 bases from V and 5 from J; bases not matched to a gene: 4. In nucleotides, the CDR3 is TGCGCCAGCAGCTTGGTTGGGACAGCGAATGAAAAACTGTTTTTT. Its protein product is CASSLVGTANEKLFF.

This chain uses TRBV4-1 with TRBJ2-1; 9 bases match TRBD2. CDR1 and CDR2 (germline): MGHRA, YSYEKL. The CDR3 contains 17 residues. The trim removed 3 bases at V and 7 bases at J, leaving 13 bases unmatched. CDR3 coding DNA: TGCGCCAGCAGCCAGATCGTCGCGGGAGGGTCGCGGAATGAGCAGTTCTTC. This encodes CASSQIVAGGSRNEQFF.

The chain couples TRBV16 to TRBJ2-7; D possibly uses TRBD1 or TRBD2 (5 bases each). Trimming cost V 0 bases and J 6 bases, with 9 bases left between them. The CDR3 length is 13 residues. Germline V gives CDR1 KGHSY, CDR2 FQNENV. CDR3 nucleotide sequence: TGTGCCAGCAGCCAATCTGGGGGTGGCGAGCAGTACTTC. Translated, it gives CASSQSGGGEQYF.

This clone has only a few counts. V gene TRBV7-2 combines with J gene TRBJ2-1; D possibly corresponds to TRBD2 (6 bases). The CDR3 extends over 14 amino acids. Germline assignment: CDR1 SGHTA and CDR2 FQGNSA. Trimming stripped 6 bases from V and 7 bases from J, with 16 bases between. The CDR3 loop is CASSFDPTRNEQFF. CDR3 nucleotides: TGTGCCAGCAGTTTTGACCCGACTAGGAATGAGCAGTTCTTC.

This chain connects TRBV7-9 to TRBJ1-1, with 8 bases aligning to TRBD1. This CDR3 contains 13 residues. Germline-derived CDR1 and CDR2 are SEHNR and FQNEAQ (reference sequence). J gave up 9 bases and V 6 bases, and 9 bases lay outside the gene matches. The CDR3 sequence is CASSPRRTGKAFF. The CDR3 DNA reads TGTGCCAGCAGTCCCCGTCGGACAGGGAAAGCTTTCTTT.

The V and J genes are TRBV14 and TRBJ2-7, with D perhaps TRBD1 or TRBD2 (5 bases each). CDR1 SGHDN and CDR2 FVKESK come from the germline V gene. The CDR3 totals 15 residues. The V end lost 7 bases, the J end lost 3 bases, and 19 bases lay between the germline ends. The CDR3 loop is CASNSFGDPSYEQYF. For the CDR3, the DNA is TGTGCCAGCAACTCATTCGGGGACCCCAGCTACGAGCAGTACTTC.

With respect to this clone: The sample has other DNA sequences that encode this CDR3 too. The CDR3 DNA reads as TGTGCCAGCAGTTTATGGGGCGGGAACACTGAAGCTTTCTTT. Its protein is CASSLWGGNTEAFF. This chain connects TRBV28 to TRBJ1-1; D gene unclear. The germline V gene encodes CDR1 MDHEN and CDR2 SYDVKM. V was trimmed by 0 bases and J by 1 base, leaving 6 bases between them. The CDR3 sequence is 14 residues long. The full variable domain, in which reference TRBV28 and TRBJ1-1 provide the parts outside the CDR3, is DVKVTQSSRYLVKRTGEKVFLECVQDMDHENMFWYRQDPGLGLRLIYFSYDVKMKEKGDIPEGYSVSREKKERFSLILESASTNQTSMYLCASSLWGGNTEAFFGQGTRLTVV.